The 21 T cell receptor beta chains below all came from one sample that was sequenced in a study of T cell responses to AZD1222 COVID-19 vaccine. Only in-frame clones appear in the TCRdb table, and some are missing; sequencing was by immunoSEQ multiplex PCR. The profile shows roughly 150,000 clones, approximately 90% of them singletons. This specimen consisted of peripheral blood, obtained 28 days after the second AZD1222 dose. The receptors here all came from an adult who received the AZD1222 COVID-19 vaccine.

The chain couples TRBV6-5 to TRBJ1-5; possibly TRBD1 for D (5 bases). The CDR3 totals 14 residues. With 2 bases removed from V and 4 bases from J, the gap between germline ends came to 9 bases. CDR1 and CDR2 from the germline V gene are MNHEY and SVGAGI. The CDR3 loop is CASSYEAGNQPQHF. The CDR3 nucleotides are TGTGCCAGCAGTTACGAGGCAGGGAATCAGCCCCAGCATTTT.

The CDR3 protein is CASRASGANVLTF. DNA for the CDR3: TGTGCCAGCAGGGCCTCTGGGGCCAACGTCCTGACTTTC. The chain combines TRBV27 with TRBJ2-6; D gene ambiguous. CDR3 length: 13 residues. In germline, CDR1 is MNHEY, CDR2 SMNVEV (reference sequence). Trimming shortened V by 6 bases and J by 0 bases, and 3 bases separated the two germline ends. Full variable domain (rest looked up from reference TRBV27 and TRBJ2-6): EAQVTQNPRYLITVTGKKLTVTCSQNMNHEYMSWYRQDPGLGLRQIYYSMNVEVTDKGDVPEGYKVSRKEKRNFPLILESPSPNQTSLYFCASRASGANVLTFGAGSRLTVL.

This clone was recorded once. The CDR3 here is CASSKGDRGYEQYF. In DNA, the CDR3 is TGTGCCAGCAGCAAAGGGGACAGGGGCTACGAGCAGTACTTC. The J gene is TRBJ2-7, the V gene TRBV9, with 10 bases matching TRBD1. This CDR3 spans 14 amino acids. In germline, CDR1 is SGDLS, CDR2 YYNGEE. V dropped 4 bases and J dropped 3; count of bases not matched to a gene: 4.

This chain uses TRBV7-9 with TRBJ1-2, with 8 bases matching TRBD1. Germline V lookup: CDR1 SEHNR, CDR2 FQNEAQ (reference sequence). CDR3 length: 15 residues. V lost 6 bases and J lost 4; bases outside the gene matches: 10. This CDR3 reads CASRHRGQGSYGYTF. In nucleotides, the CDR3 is TGTGCCAGCAGACACCGTGGACAGGGAAGCTATGGCTACACCTTC.

The CDR3 bases are TGTGCCAGCAGCGTCAGGGGAGTAACGACTGAAGCTTTCTTT. Its protein is CASSVRGVTTEAFF. V is TRBV9 and J is TRBJ1-1; a possible D gene is TRBD1 (6 bases). CDR3 length: 14 residues. Germline values: CDR1 SGDLS, CDR2 YYNGEE. V was clipped by 2 bases and J by 5 bases, with 13 bases between them.

DNA for the CDR3: TGTGCCAGCAGTCTACGGGACAGGATAGTAAGCCACGAGCAGTACTTC. Translation gives CASSLRDRIVSHEQYF. The J gene is TRBJ2-7, the V gene TRBV27; 8 bases line up with TRBD1. V lost 5 bases and J lost 5; bases outside the gene matches: 14. Per germline, CDR1 MNHEY and CDR2 SMNVEV (reference sequence). CDR3 length: 16 residues.

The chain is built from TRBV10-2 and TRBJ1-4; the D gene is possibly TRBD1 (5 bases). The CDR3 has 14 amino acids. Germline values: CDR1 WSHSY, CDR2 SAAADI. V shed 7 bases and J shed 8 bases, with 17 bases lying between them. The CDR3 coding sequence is TGCGCCAGCACCGCATGGGGCGGCCTAGAAAAACTGTTTTTT. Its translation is CASTAWGGLEKLFF.

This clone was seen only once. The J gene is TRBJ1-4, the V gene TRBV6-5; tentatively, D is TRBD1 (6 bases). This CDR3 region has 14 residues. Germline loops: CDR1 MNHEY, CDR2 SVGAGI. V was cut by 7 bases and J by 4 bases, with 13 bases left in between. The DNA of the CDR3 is TGTGCCAGCACTGTGACAGGCAGTAATGAAAAACTGTTTTTT. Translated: CASTVTGSNEKLFF.

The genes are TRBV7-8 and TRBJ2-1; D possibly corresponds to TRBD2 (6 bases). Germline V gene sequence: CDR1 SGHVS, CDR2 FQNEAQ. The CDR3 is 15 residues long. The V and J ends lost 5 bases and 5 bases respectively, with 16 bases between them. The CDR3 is CASSPTATSNNEQFF. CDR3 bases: TGTGCCAGCAGCCCAACCGCGACTAGTAACAATGAGCAGTTCTTC.

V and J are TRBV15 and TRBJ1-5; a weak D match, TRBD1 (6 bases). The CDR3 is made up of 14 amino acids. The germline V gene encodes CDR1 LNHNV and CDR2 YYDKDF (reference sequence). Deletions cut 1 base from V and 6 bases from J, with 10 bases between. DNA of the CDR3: TGTGCCACCAGCAGAGGAGGGGGTACTCAGCCCCAGCATTTT. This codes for CATSRGGGTQPQHF.

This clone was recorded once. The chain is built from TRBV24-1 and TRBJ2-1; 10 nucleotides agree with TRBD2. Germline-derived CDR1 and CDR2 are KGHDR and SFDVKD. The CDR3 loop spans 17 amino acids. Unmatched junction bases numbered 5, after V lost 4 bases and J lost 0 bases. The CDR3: CATSDSSGRSSYNEQFF. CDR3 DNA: TGTGCCACCAGTGACAGTAGCGGGAGGAGCTCCTACAATGAGCAGTTCTTC.

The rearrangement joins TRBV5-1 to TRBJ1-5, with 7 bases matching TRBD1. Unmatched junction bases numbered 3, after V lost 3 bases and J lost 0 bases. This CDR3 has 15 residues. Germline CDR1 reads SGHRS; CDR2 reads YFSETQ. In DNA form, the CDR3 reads TGCGCCAGCAGCTCCGGACAGGATAGCAATCAGCCCCAGCATTTT. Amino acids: CASSSGQDSNQPQHF.

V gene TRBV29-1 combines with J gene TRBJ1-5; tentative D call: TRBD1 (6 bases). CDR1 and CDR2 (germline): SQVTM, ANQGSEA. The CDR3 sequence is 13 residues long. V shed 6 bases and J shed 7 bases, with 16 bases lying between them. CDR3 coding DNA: TGCAGCGTCGTTCAGGGGCAGGGGCAGCCCCAGCATTTT. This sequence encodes CSVVQGQGQPQHF.

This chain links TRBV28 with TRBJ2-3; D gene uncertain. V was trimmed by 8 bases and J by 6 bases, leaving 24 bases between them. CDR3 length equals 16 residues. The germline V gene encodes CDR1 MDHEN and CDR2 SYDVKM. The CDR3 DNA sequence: TGTGCCAGCCAAGGAAGGACCGTCGTCAGTTTGGATACGCAGTATTTT. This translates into CASQGRTVVSLDTQYF.

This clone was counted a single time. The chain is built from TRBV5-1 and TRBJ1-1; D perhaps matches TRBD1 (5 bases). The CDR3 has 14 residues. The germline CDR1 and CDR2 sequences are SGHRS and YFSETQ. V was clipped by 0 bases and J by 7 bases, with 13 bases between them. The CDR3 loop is CASSLAVPGIEAFF. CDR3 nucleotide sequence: TGCGCCAGCAGCTTGGCCGTGCCAGGGATTGAAGCTTTCTTT.

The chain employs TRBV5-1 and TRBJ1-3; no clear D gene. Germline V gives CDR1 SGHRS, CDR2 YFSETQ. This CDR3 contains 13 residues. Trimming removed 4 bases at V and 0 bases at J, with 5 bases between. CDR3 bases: TGCGCCAGCAGCCTAATCTCTGGAAACACCATATATTTT. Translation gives CASSLISGNTIYF.

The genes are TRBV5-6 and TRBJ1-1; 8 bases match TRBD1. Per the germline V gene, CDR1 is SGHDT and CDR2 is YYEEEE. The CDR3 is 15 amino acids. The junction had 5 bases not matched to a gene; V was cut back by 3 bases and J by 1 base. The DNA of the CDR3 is TGTGCCAGCAGCTCAATACAGGGGGGGAACACTGAAGCTTTCTTT. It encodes CASSSIQGGNTEAFF.

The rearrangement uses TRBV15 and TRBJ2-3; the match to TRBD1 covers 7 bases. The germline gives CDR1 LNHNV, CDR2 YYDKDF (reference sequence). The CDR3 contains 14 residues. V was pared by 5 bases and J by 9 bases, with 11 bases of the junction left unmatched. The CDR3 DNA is TGTGCCACCAGCCTACGACAGGGTATTGTAACGCAGTATTTT. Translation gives CATSLRQGIVTQYF. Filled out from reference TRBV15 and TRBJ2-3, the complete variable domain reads DAMVIQNPRYQVTQFGKPVTLSCSQTLNHNVMYWYQQKSSQAPKLLFHYYDKDFNNEADTPDNFQSRRPNTSFCFLDIRSPGLGDTAMYLCATSLRQGIVTQYFGPGTRLTVL.

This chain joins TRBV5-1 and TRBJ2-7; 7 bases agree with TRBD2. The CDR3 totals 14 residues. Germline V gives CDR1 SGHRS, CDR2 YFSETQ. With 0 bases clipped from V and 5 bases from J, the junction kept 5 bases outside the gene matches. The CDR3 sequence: CASSLVAGEDEQYF. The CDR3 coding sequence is TGCGCCAGCAGCTTGGTTGCGGGAGAGGACGAGCAGTACTTC.

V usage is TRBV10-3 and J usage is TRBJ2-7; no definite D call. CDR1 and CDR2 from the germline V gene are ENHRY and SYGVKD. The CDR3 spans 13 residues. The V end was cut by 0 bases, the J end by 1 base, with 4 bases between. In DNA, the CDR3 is TGTGCCATCAGTGAGTCGATTTCCTACGAGCAGTACTTC. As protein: CAISESISYEQYF.

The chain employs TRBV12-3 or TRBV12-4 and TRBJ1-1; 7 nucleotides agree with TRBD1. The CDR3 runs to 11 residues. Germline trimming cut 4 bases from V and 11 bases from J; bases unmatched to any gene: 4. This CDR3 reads CASSSAGGAFF. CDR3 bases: TGTGCCAGCAGTTCGGCAGGGGGTGCTTTCTTT.